A selection of T cell receptor beta chains follows, all from one sample in a study of PD-1 blockade in classical Hodgkin lymphoma. Method: immunoSEQ multiplex PCR; TCRdb's copy keeps in-frame clones and lacks some. The profile shows about 12,000 clones, almost 85% of them singletons. The specimen comprised CD8+ T cells from blood, sampled at baseline. The receptor source for this set is a human donor with classical Hodgkin lymphoma. Both conserved end residues are part of each CDR3.

TRBV7-8	CASSRQGNSNQPQHF
TRBV21-1	CASSNLSRRGMYSNQPQHF
TRBV27	CASSLTGTSYEQYF
TRBV5-4	CAPHHSGANVLTF
TRBV5-6	CASSWRGAQFGYTF
TRBV5-1	CASSLVGPSYNEQFF
TRBV12-5	CASGDRRTAHSYEQYF
TRBV19	CASRHGGIEAFF
TRBV5-5	CASSLGQGATEQYF
TRBV15	CATSGGPSTDTQYF
TRBV27	CASSLGNGNSPLHF
TRBV6-1	CASSLKLAEGYEQYF
TRBV27	CASSVSWGGDQPQHF
TRBV6-5	CASSTGDTYNEQFF
TRBV19	CASSIDPDLSAEKLFF
TRBV4-2	CASSQEDSESYEQYF
TRBV4-1	CASSFSGGRDYEQYF
TRBV18	CASSPDSGHYEQYF
TRBV27	CASSSKYREPMNTEAFF
TRBV7-2	CASSLGQGAYRETQYF
TRBV2	CASNAPEDRGDQPQHF
TRBV4-3	CASSLSMRAYEQYF
TRBV6-5	CASSPDRWGAFF
TRBV28	CASSSISTGLGEQYF
TRBV18	CASSPGLSGRAYNEQFF
TRBV7-6	CASSLAGPNTEAFF
TRBV19	CASSIRTVPNEKLFF
TRBV28	CASSLAGTYEQYF
TRBV9	CASSVTASSSYEQYF
TRBV27	CASSTSGGAGGWADTQYF
TRBV29-1	CSVGARETQYF
TRBV30	CAWSVYRTEEQYF
TRBV5-6	CASSLFQSLSDEQYF
TRBV19	CASSTYRGRDMNTEAFF
TRBV4-1	CASSQKITGGGSPLHF
TRBV11-3	CASSLGFGETSTDTQYF
TRBV30	CAWSVWGPLNSPLHF
TRBV25-1	CASSEFGTGPDTQYF
TRBV7-9	CASRDSGQGINIQYF
TRBV7-9	CASSSLTGRGYGYTF
TRBV30	CAWSAESGYNEQFF
TRBV7-2	CASSLGGAAYEQYF